These 12 T cell receptor beta chains came from one sample sequenced in a study of cytomegalovirus exposure and HLA in healthy donors. The PCR had 60 Vbeta and 13 Jbeta primers. Some clones are missing from TCRdb's copy, which holds only in-frame ones; the method was immunoSEQ multiplex PCR. The top ten clones hold roughly 1.9% of a sample with hundreds of thousands of clones, around 79% of them seen once. Sequencing used PBMCs. Source of these receptors: a young man in good health and CMV-seronegative.

The chain has TRBV6-8 and TRBJ2-5; a possible D gene is TRBD2 (5 bases). V was shortened by 10 bases and J by 7 bases, with 19 bases between the two germline ends. This CDR3 comprises 13 residues. Germline CDR1 is MNHGY and CDR2 is SAAAGT. The CDR3 DNA sequence: TGTGCCAACTCCTGTAGAGGGAGCGGGACCCAGTACTTC. Its translation is CANSCRGSGTQYF.

This chain uses TRBV7-8 with TRBJ2-7; 7 bases are shared with TRBD2. The V and J ends lost 3 bases and 3 bases, in that order; junction bases with no gene match: 2. Germline V CDR1 and CDR2: SGHVS, FQNEAQ. This CDR3 comprises 13 residues. The CDR3 here is CASSFGDYYEQYF. The DNA of the CDR3 is TGTGCCAGCAGCTTCGGGGACTACTACGAGCAGTACTTC.

This rearrangement joins TRBV7-2 to TRBJ1-2; 9 nucleotides match TRBD1. CDR1 and CDR2 from the germline V gene are SGHTA and FQGNSA. This CDR3 has 13 residues. With 3 bases clipped from V and 7 bases from J, the junction kept 3 bases outside the gene matches. The CDR3 loop is CASSLDRGVGYTF. The CDR3 coding sequence is TGTGCCAGCAGCTTGGACAGGGGAGTTGGCTACACCTTC.

The rearrangement uses TRBV10-3 and TRBJ2-3; the match to TRBD1 covers 10 bases. The CDR3 length is 15 residues. The ends lost 11 bases at V and 2 bases at J; junction bases unmatched: 10. Germline lookup yields CDR1 ENHRY and CDR2 SYGVKD. The CDR3 bases are TGTGCCCTAGCGACCGGGACAGGGGTCACAGATACGCAGTATTTT. Protein product: CALATGTGVTDTQYF.

Notes on this clone: Other DNA sequences in the same sample also yield this CDR3. The chain combines TRBV18 with TRBJ1-1, with D perhaps TRBD1 (6 bases). CDR1 and CDR2 from the germline V gene are KGHSH and LQKENI. The V and J ends lost 6 bases and 2 bases respectively, with 13 bases between them. The CDR3 is 14 amino acids. CDR3 sequence: CASSSQTGNTEAFF. CDR3 DNA sequence: TGTGCCAGCTCTTCCCAGACAGGAAACACTGAAGCTTTCTTT.

The rearrangement links TRBV18 to TRBJ2-3; a possible D gene is TRBD1 (5 bases). The CDR3 has 16 residues. Trimming took off 0 bases at V and 4 bases at J, with 14 bases between the two ends. Germline V CDR1 and CDR2: KGHSH, LQKENI. CDR3 amino acids: CASSPPGDAESDTQYF. CDR3 sequence (DNA): TGTGCCAGCTCACCACCAGGGGATGCGGAGTCAGATACGCAGTATTTT.

This sequence joins TRBV13 and TRBJ1-2; the match to TRBD1 covers 12 bases. Germline-derived CDR1 and CDR2 are PRHDT and FYEKMQ (reference sequence). J gave up 8 bases and V 5 bases, and 12 bases lay outside the gene matches. The CDR3 extends over 16 amino acids. This CDR3 reads CASSPRDRGRIEGYTF. CDR3 nucleotide sequence: TGTGCCAGCAGCCCCCGGGACAGGGGGCGCATTGAGGGCTACACCTTC.

The genes are TRBV27 and TRBJ2-4; 8 positions match TRBD1. The junction had 2 bases not matched to a gene; V was cut back by 1 base and J by 0 bases. The V gene's germline CDR1 is MNHEY and CDR2 SMNVEV (reference sequence). This CDR3 is built from 16 residues. The CDR3 reads CASSLWTGTAKNIQYF. As DNA, the CDR3 is TGTGCCAGCAGTTTATGGACAGGGACAGCCAAAAACATTCAGTACTTC.

In its sample, this clone was seen once. This chain joins TRBV6-5 and TRBJ1-1, with TRBD1 matching over 8 bases. The CDR3 length is 15 residues. After removal of 2 bases from V and 5 bases from J, the junction contained 7 bases not matched to a gene. Germline V gene data show CDR1 as MNHEY and CDR2 as SVGAGI. The CDR3 DNA follows: TGTGCCAGCAGTTACCCAGGGGGCTTCAGGACTGAAGCTTTCTTT. Translating gives CASSYPGGFRTEAFF.

This chain joins TRBV7-8 and TRBJ2-7, with D possibly matching TRBD1 (7 bases). Germline lookup yields CDR1 SGHVS and CDR2 FQNEAQ. Trimming took 5 bases from V and 3 from J, leaving 17 bases between them. The CDR3 loop spans 15 amino acids. The CDR3 here is CASSVTGDSLYEQYF. The CDR3, as DNA: TGTGCCAGCAGCGTTACAGGGGACTCTCTCTACGAGCAGTACTTC. Supplemented by reference TRBV7-8 and TRBJ2-7, the full variable domain reads GAGVSQSPRYKVAKRGQDVALRCDPISGHVSLFWYQQALGQGPEFLTYFQNEAQLDKSGLPSDRFFAERPEGSVSTLKIQRTQQEDSAVYLCASSVTGDSLYEQYFGPGTRLTVT.

The chain combines TRBV12-2 with TRBJ2-1; TRBD2 is the table's D call and was not checked against the DNA. TRBV12-2 is tagged as a pseudogene. The CDR3 is 21 amino acids. The CDR3 reads CASRLGRTSGRALEKGNEQFF. For the CDR3, the DNA is TGTGCAAGTCGCTTAGGACGGACTAGCGGGAGGGCCCTCGAGAAGGGAAATGAGCAGTTCTTC.

The CDR3 protein is CASSPGGGARTEAFF. CDR3 in DNA: TGTGCCAGCAGCCCCGGCGGGGGGGCTAGGACTGAAGCTTTCTTT. This sequence joins TRBV6-4 and TRBJ1-1, with D possibly matching TRBD1 (6 bases). From germline, CDR1 is MRHNA and CDR2 SNTAGT. This CDR3 comprises 15 residues. V gave up 6 bases and J gave up 5 bases, with 19 bases separating them.